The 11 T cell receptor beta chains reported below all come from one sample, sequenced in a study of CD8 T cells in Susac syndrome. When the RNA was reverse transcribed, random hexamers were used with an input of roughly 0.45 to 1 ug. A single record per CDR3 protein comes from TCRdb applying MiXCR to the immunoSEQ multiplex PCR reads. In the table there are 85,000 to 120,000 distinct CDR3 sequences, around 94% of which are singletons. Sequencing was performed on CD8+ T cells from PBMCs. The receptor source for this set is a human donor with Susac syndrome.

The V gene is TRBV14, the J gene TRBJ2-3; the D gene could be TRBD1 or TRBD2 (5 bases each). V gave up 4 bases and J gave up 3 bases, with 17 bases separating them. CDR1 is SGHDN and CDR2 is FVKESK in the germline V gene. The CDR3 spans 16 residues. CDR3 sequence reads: CASSLRDGVWTDTQYF. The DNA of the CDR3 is TGTGCCAGCAGCCTACGGGACGGAGTCTGGACAGATACGCAGTATTTT.

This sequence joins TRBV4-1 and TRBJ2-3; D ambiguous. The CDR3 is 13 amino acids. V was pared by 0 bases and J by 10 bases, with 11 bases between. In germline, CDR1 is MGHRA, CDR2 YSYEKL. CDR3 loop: CASSQDRGGPQYF. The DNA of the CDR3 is TGCGCCAGCAGCCAAGATAGAGGCGGTCCGCAGTATTTT.

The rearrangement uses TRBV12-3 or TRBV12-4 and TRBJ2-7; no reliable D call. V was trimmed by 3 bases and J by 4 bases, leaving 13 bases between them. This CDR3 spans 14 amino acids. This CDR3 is CASSFREYGYEQYF. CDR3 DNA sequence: TGTGCCAGCAGTTTCAGAGAGTACGGGTACGAGCAGTACTTC.

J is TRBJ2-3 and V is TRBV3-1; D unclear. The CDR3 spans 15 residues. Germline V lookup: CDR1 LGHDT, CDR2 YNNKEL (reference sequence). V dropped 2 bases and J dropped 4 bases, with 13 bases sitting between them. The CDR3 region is CASSQRFVSSDTQYF. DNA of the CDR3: TGTGCCAGCAGCCAAAGGTTCGTTAGTTCAGATACGCAGTATTTT.

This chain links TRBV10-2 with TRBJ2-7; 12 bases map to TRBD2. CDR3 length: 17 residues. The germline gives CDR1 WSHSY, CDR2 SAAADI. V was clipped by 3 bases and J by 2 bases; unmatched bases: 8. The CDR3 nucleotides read TGCGCCAGCAGTGACCCCTCAAGACTAGCGGGGGCCTACGAGCAGTACTTC. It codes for CASSDPSRLAGAYEQYF.

The CDR3 DNA reads as TGCAGTGCTAGTCCCCCACTAGCGGGGGAGACCCAGTACTTC. It is translated as CSASPPLAGETQYF. This chain connects TRBV20-1 to TRBJ2-5; the match to TRBD2 covers 10 bases. V was pared by 3 bases and J by 5 bases, with 6 bases of the junction left unmatched. Germline V gene data show CDR1 as DFQATT and CDR2 as SNEGSKA (reference sequence). The CDR3 has 14 amino acids.

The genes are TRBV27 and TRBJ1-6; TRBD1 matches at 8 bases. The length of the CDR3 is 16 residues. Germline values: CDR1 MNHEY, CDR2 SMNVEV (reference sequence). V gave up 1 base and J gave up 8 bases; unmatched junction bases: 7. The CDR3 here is CASSLLGTGAYSPLHF. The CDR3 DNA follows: TGTGCCAGCAGTTTATTGGGGACAGGAGCCTATTCACCCCTCCACTTT.

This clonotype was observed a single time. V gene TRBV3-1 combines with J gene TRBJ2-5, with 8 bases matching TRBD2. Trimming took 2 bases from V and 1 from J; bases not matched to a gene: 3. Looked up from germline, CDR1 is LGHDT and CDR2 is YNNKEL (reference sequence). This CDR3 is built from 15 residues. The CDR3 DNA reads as TGTGCCAGCAGCCAAAGGACTAGCTTCCAAGAGACCCAGTACTTC. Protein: CASSQRTSFQETQYF.

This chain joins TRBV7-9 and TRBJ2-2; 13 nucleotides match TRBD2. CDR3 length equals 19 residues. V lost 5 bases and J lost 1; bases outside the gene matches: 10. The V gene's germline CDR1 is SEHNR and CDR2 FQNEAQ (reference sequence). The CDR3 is CASSGPGLAGIKNTGELFF. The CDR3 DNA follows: TGTGCCAGCAGCGGCCCGGGACTAGCGGGGATAAAGAACACCGGGGAGCTGTTTTTT.

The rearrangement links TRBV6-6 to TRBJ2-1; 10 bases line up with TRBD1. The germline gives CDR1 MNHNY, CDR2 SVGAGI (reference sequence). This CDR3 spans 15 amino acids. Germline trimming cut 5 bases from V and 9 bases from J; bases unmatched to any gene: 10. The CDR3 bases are TGTGCCAGCAGTGCCCGGGACAGGGGCCGTCTTGAGCAGTTCTTC. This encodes CASSARDRGRLEQFF.

CDR3: CASSPRSDNLYEQYF. The CDR3 DNA is TGTGCCAGCAGCCCCCGGTCGGACAACCTCTACGAGCAGTACTTC. The chain joins TRBV9 to TRBJ2-7; the D gene is possibly TRBD1 (5 bases). Trimming took 4 bases from V and 3 from J, leaving 17 bases between them. This CDR3 has 15 residues. Germline V CDR1 and CDR2: SGDLS, YYNGEE.